The 7 T cell receptor beta chains given below trace back to one sample, sequenced in a study of T-cell reconstitution after alpha-beta-depleted transplantation in children. Molecular barcoding with unique molecular identifiers was used for the TCRbeta library. TCRdb used MiXCR to reprocess the PCR reads, holding one entry per CDR3 protein. The sample holds 400,000 to 450,000 distinct CDR3 sequences, around two fifths seen once. Sequenced material: PBMCs, taken before TCRalphabeta/CD19-depleted stem cell transplant. The receptors shown here come from a girl aged 2 to 9 with aplastic anemia, due to receive a stem cell transplant.

The chain recombines TRBV28 with TRBJ2-5; D possibly corresponds to TRBD1 (5 bases). The CDR3 is made up of 15 amino acids. The germline CDR1 and CDR2 sequences are MDHEN and SYDVKM. V was pared by 4 bases and J by 3 bases, with 15 bases between. DNA of the CDR3: TGTGCCAGCAGTTCCCCCGCAGGGTGGGAAGAGACCCAGTACTTC. This gives the protein CASSSPAGWEETQYF. The complete variable domain, with remaining parts taken from reference TRBV28 and TRBJ2-5, reads DVKVTQSSRYLVKRTGEKVFLECVQDMDHENMFWYRQDPGLGLRLIYFSYDVKMKEKGDIPEGYSVSREKKERFSLILESASTNQTSMYLCASSSPAGWEETQYFGPGTRLLVL.

This clonotype was counted only a few times. V gene TRBV6-1 combines with J gene TRBJ1-1; the D is unclear. CDR1 is MNHNS, CDR2 SASEGT, per germline. The length of the CDR3 is 14 residues. The ends were cut back, 5 bases at V and 2 bases at J, with 12 bases in the middle. For the CDR3, the DNA is TGTGCCAGCAGTCCCCCCGGAGTAAACACTGAAGCTTTCTTT. It specifies CASSPPGVNTEAFF.

This sequence joins TRBV4-2 and TRBJ2-7; D may be TRBD1 or TRBD2 (7 bases each). Trimming cost V 1 base and J 4 bases, with 14 bases left between them. The CDR3 spans 15 residues. Germline-derived CDR1 and CDR2 are LGHNA and YNFKEQ. In DNA form, the CDR3 reads TGTGCCAGCAGCCAAGGGGCAGGGGGGGAGTACGAGCAGTACTTC. Its protein product is CASSQGAGGEYEQYF.

This chain links TRBV7-9 with TRBJ2-5; the D gene is possibly TRBD1 (6 bases). V lost 1 base and J lost 2, with 11 bases in between. The CDR3 sequence is 15 residues long. CDR1 SEHNR and CDR2 FQNEAQ come from the germline V gene (reference sequence). CDR3 sequence: CASSLGPQGQETQYF. In nucleotides, the CDR3 is TGTGCCAGCAGCTTAGGGCCCCAGGGGCAAGAGACCCAGTACTTC. Supplemented by reference TRBV7-9 and TRBJ2-5, the full variable domain reads DTGVSQNPRHKITKRGQNVTFRCDPISEHNRLYWYRQTLGQGPEFLTYFQNEAQLEKSRLLSDRFSAERPKGSFSTLEIQRTEQGDSAMYLCASSLGPQGQETQYFGPGTRLLVL.

The V call is TRBV5-6, the J call TRBJ2-3; maybe TRBD1 (5 bases). CDR3 length: 16 residues. V gave up 0 bases and J gave up 2 bases, with 13 bases separating them. CDR1 SGHDT and CDR2 YYEEEE come from the germline V gene. Here the CDR3 DNA reads TGTGCCAGCAGCTTGGGGTACAGGCGAGACACAGATACGCAGTATTTT. Its translation is CASSLGYRRDTDTQYF.

In DNA form, the CDR3 reads TGTGCCAGCACCCAAGATATTCGGTCTAGCGGCCAAGAGACCCAGTACTTC. Protein product: CASTQDIRSSGQETQYF. This chain connects TRBV3-2 to TRBJ2-5; the table's D gene call, TRBD2, was not cross checked with the DNA. TRBV3-2 is a pseudogene. There are 17 residues in the CDR3.

This clonotype came up once. J is TRBJ2-3 and V is TRBV5-1, with D possibly matching TRBD2 (6 bases). The CDR3 spans 14 residues. Trimming removed 4 bases from V and 4 bases from J, with 13 bases in between. Germline assignment: CDR1 SGHRS and CDR2 YFSETQ. The CDR3 nucleotides read TGCGCCAGCAGCGGGGGGAACGGGGCAGATACGCAGTATTTT. Translating gives CASSGGNGADTQYF.